These 13 T cell receptor beta chains were sequenced from one sample in a study of radiation and T cells in renal cell carcinoma. The protocol was immunoSEQ multiplex PCR, while the TCRdb copy is restricted to in-frame clones and leaves out a portion. The repertoire consists of 100,000 to 150,000 clones, with approximately 82% occurring once and the leading ten covering about 3%. Specified time point: baseline pretreatment blood. Stated treatment: 15 Gy SBRT to primary tumor, nephrectomy 4 weeks later. Specimen: blood, collected from a patient whose treatment included radiotherapy and nephrectomy. The receptors here all came from a woman aged 55-70 years with renal cell carcinoma.

This chain uses TRBV18 with TRBJ2-1; 8 bases align to TRBD1. This CDR3 comprises 14 residues. Germline assignment: CDR1 KGHSH and CDR2 LQKENI. J lost 6 bases, V lost 4 bases, and 5 bases had no gene match. CDR3 nucleotides: TGTGCCAGCTCACTTACAGGACAGGGCAATGAGCAGTTCTTC. It specifies CASSLTGQGNEQFF.

This clone was observed a few times. This sequence joins TRBV28 and TRBJ1-1; D gene ambiguous. The length of the CDR3 is 12 residues. V lost 3 bases and J 8 bases, leaving 10 bases between the germline ends. Germline CDR1 is MDHEN and CDR2 is SYDVKM. The CDR3 bases are TGTGCCAGCAGTTTCCCACAGTTGGAAGCTTTCTTT. Translated: CASSFPQLEAFF.

This clone was detected only once. The rearrangement joins TRBV18 to TRBJ1-6; 11 nucleotides align to TRBD1. With 4 bases clipped from V and 6 bases from J, the junction kept 2 bases outside the gene matches. The CDR3 extends over 15 amino acids. Looked up from germline, CDR1 is KGHSH and CDR2 is LQKENI. The DNA of the CDR3 is TGTGCCAGCTCACGTGGGACAGGGGGTAATTCACCCCTCCACTTT. Its translation is CASSRGTGGNSPLHF. The complete variable domain, with remaining parts taken from reference TRBV18 and TRBJ1-6, reads NAGVMQNPRHLVRRRGQEARLRCSPMKGHSHVYWYRQLPEEGLKFMVYLQKENIIDESGMPKERFSAEFPKEGPSILRIQQVVRGDSAAYFCASSRGTGGNSPLHFGNGTRLTVT.

J is TRBJ1-1 and V is TRBV9, with 7 nucleotides matching TRBD1. The CDR3 covers 13 residues. Looked up from germline, CDR1 is SGDLS and CDR2 is YYNGEE. J lost 6 bases, V lost 4 bases, and 6 bases had no gene match. CDR3 bases: TGTGCCAGCAGCACCGGGACAGTTGCTGAAGCTTTCTTT. The encoded protein is CASSTGTVAEAFF.

This clone was seen once. The gene calls are TRBV5-6 and TRBJ2-2; a weak D match, TRBD1 (5 bases). This CDR3 has 13 amino acids. The germline V gene encodes CDR1 SGHDT and CDR2 YYEEEE. Trimming took 10 bases from V and 1 from J, leaving 11 bases between them. CDR3 DNA sequence: TGTGCCTGCCAGACAGAGAACACCGGGGAGCTGTTTTTT. It is translated as CACQTENTGELFF.

The chain links TRBV9 to TRBJ1-1; TRBD1 aligns across 8 bases. In germline, CDR1 is SGDLS, CDR2 YYNGEE. Trimming cost V 3 bases and J 0 bases; bases outside gene matches: 7. CDR3 length: 16 amino acids. The CDR3 spells CASSADRAPMNTEAFF. The CDR3, as DNA: TGTGCCAGCAGCGCGGACAGGGCCCCAATGAACACTGAAGCTTTCTTT.

The J gene is TRBJ1-6, the V gene TRBV6-5; D is undetermined. The CDR3 covers 15 residues. CDR1 MNHEY and CDR2 SVGAGI come from the germline V gene. Trimming shortened V by 0 bases and J by 7 bases, and 10 bases separated the two germline ends. CDR3 protein: CASSYSRAGNSPLHF. In nucleotides, the CDR3 is TGTGCCAGCAGTTACTCGCGCGCGGGGAATTCACCCCTCCACTTT.

Remarks on this clone: The junction differs from germline at one of its ends, possibly a read error. The chain is built from TRBV6-6 and TRBJ2-1; a weak D match, TRBD2 (5 bases). CDR3 length: 12 residues. Germline-derived CDR1 and CDR2 are MNHNY and SVGAGI (reference sequence). The CDR3 region has the DNA TGTGCCAGCAGGGACTCCAACAATGAGCAGTTCTTC. Its protein is CASRDSNNEQFF.

This chain links TRBV10-3 with TRBJ2-5; D is uncertain. This CDR3 comprises 13 residues. V was pared by 0 bases and J by 4 bases, with 6 bases between. The germline gives CDR1 ENHRY, CDR2 SYGVKD. CDR3: CAISESGIETQYF. The DNA for the CDR3 is TGTGCCATCAGTGAGTCGGGCATAGAGACCCAGTACTTC.

The chain recombines TRBV7-2 with TRBJ2-7; D possibly corresponds to TRBD1 (6 bases). Germline V CDR1 and CDR2: SGHTA, FQGNSA. Trimming removed 1 base from V and 3 bases from J, with 13 bases in between. This CDR3 region has 15 residues. The CDR3 region is CASSLVTGPVYEQYF. Written as DNA, the CDR3 is TGTGCCAGCAGCTTAGTCACAGGGCCCGTCTACGAGCAGTACTTC.

The V and J genes are TRBV10-1 and TRBJ2-7, with D possibly matching TRBD2 (5 bases). CDR1 and CDR2 from the germline V gene are WNHNN and SYGVQD (reference sequence). Trimming stripped 8 bases from V and 3 bases from J, with 11 bases between. The CDR3 has 12 amino acids. CDR3 region: CASSEGYYEQYF. DNA for the CDR3: TGCGCCAGCTCCGAGGGATACTACGAGCAGTACTTC.

The V call is TRBV5-1, the J call TRBJ1-3, with D possibly being TRBD1 (6 bases). CDR3 length: 15 residues. The V gene lost 4 bases and the J gene lost 0 bases, with 11 bases spanning the gap. Per germline, CDR1 SGHRS and CDR2 YFSETQ. CDR3 sequence (DNA): TGCGCCAGCAGCCTCGAGACAGGCTCTGGAAACACCATATATTTT. Protein sequence: CASSLETGSGNTIYF. The whole variable domain, filled in from reference TRBV5-1 and TRBJ1-3, reads KAGVTQTPRYLIKTRGQQVTLSCSPISGHRSVSWYQQTPGQGLQFLFEYFSETQRNKGNFPGRFSGRQFSNSRSEMNVSTLELGDSALYLCASSLETGSGNTIYFGEGSWLTVV.

The V gene is TRBV5-1, the J gene TRBJ2-6; D unclear. Trimming stripped 2 bases from V and 0 bases from J, with 9 bases between. The CDR3 runs to 16 residues. Looked up from germline, CDR1 is SGHRS and CDR2 is YFSETQ. The CDR3, as DNA: TGCGCCAGCAGCTTCCTCCCCGACTCTGGGGCCAACGTCCTGACTTTC. Protein: CASSFLPDSGANVLTF.